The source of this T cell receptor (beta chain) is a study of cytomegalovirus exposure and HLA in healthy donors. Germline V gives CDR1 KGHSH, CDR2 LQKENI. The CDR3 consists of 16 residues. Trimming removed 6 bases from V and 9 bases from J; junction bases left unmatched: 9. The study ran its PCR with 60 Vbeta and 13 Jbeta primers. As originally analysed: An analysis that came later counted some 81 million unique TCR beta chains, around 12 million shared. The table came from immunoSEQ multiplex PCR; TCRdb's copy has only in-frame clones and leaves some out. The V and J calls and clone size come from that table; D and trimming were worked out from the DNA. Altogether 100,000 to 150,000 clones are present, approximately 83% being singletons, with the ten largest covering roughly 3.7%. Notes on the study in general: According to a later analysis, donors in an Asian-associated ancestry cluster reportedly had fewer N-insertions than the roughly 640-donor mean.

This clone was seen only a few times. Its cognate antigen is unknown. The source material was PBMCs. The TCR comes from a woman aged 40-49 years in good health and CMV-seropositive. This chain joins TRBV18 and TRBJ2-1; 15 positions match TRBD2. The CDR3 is CASSPNPGLAGGEQFF. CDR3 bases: TGTGCCAGCTCCCCTAACCCGGGACTAGCGGGAGGTGAGCAGTTCTTC.